Described below is a single T cell receptor beta chain sequence and its context. Deletions cut 0 bases from V and 3 bases from J, with 9 bases between. The V gene's germline CDR1 is SGDLS and CDR2 YYNGEE. The CDR3 spans 15 residues. Assay: immunoSEQ multiplex PCR; the TCRdb copy retains only in-frame clones and omits some. This table has approximately 110,000 clones, roughly 90% appearing once. The data were obtained in a study of T cell responses to AZD1222 COVID-19 vaccine. Sequenced material: peripheral blood, taken on day 0 of AZD1222 vaccination. The chain recombines TRBV9 with TRBJ1-4; D gene unclear. This clonotype was sampled from an adult in good health. CDR3 sequence: CASSVGGGSNEKLFF. The CDR3 nucleotides are TGTGCCAGCAGCGTAGGGGGAGGGTCTAATGAAAAACTGTTTTTT. The complete variable domain, with remaining parts taken from reference TRBV9 and TRBJ1-4, reads DSGVTQTPKHLITATGQRVTLRCSPRSGDLSVYWYQQSLDQGLQFLIQYYNGEERAKGNILERFSAQQFPDLHSELNLSSLELGDSALYFCASSVGGGSNEKLFFGSGTQLSVL.